This passage covers 21 T cell receptor beta chains from one sample sequenced in a study of blood T cell repertoires in COVID-19. Here immunoSEQ multiplex PCR was the method, and the copy in TCRdb shows in-frame clones only, minus some. Of under 300,000 clones in the sample, under 90% are singletons; the top ten hold 2% to 2.5%. The sample was peripheral blood. All receptors derive from a man in his forties or fifties with acute or convalescent COVID-19.

This clone was detected once. The genes are TRBV19 and TRBJ2-5; maybe TRBD1 (6 bases). The V end lost 6 bases, the J end lost 7 bases, and 21 bases lay between the germline ends. The CDR3 covers 15 residues. CDR1 and CDR2 (germline): LNHDA, SQIVND (reference sequence). The CDR3 region is CASRSTGTPTGTQYF. CDR3 coding DNA: TGTGCCAGTAGAAGCACAGGGACACCCACAGGGACCCAGTACTTC.

The chain links TRBV4-2 to TRBJ1-3; no definite D call. CDR1 LGHNA and CDR2 YNFKEQ come from the germline V gene. This CDR3 has 16 residues. The ends were cut back, 5 bases at V and 0 bases at J, with 14 bases in the middle. The CDR3 is CASSFFVLSSGNTIYF. The CDR3 bases are TGTGCCAGCAGCTTTTTCGTACTAAGCTCTGGAAACACCATATATTTT.

The chain has TRBV4-1 and TRBJ1-5; no clear D gene. V lost 1 base and J lost 7, with 11 bases in between. The CDR3 spans 14 residues. Germline CDR1 reads MGHRA; CDR2 reads YSYEKL. The CDR3 region has the DNA TGCGCCAGCAGCCAAGGGGGAGAGGCGCAGCCCCAGCATTTT. It codes for CASSQGGEAQPQHF.

J is TRBJ1-6 and V is TRBV4-2; 7 nucleotides align to TRBD1. V was clipped by 5 bases and J by 5 bases; unmatched bases: 9. Germline V gene data show CDR1 as LGHNA and CDR2 as YNFKEQ. This CDR3 is built from 16 residues. CDR3 protein: CASSSRTGTDNSPLHF. In DNA, the CDR3 is TGTGCCAGCAGCTCCCGGACCGGGACAGATAATTCACCCCTCCACTTT.

V is TRBV20-1 and J is TRBJ2-5; 7 positions match TRBD2. There are 14 residues in the CDR3. Germline loops: CDR1 DFQATT, CDR2 SNEGSKA (reference sequence). After removal of 3 bases from V and 5 bases from J, the junction contained 9 bases not matched to a gene. The CDR3 sequence: CSASLAAMRETQYF. CDR3 coding DNA: TGCAGTGCTAGTCTAGCGGCCATGAGGGAGACCCAGTACTTC.

The chain combines TRBV7-9 with TRBJ2-1, with D possibly TRBD2 on 6 matching bases. V was trimmed by 2 bases and J by 3 bases, leaving 17 bases between them. The CDR3 loop spans 17 amino acids. Germline V lookup: CDR1 SEHNR, CDR2 FQNEAQ (reference sequence). CDR3 sequence (DNA): TGTGCCAGCAGCTTAATCCCCCTAGCGAACCTCTACAATGAGCAGTTCTTC. Amino acid sequence: CASSLIPLANLYNEQFF.

The chain carries TRBV18 and TRBJ1-3, with a tentative D call TRBD1 (6 bases). Germline V gene data show CDR1 as KGHSH and CDR2 as LQKENI. The V and J ends lost 3 bases and 4 bases respectively, with 16 bases between them. The CDR3 runs to 16 residues. For the CDR3, the DNA is TGTGCCAGCTCACCCACCGGTACAGGGCGCGGAAACACCATATATTTT. It specifies CASSPTGTGRGNTIYF.

The rearrangement links TRBV11-2 to TRBJ1-1; D possibly corresponds to TRBD1 (5 bases). V was clipped by 5 bases and J by 0 bases, with 13 bases between them. The CDR3 is 15 residues long. Germline CDR1 reads SGHAT; CDR2 reads FQNNGV. The CDR3 coding sequence is TGTGCCAGCAGCCGGACCACAGGTCTGAACACTGAAGCTTTCTTT. It encodes CASSRTTGLNTEAFF.

The chain employs TRBV5-5 and TRBJ1-5; 8 bases line up with TRBD1. V shed 4 bases and J 6 bases; nucleotides not matched to a gene: 6. CDR1 SGHKS and CDR2 YYEKEE come from the germline V gene (reference sequence). This CDR3 region has 14 residues. In DNA, the CDR3 is TGTGCCAGCAGCCTGGACAGGGTGGGTCAGCCCCAGCATTTT. Its translation is CASSLDRVGQPQHF.

This clone was seen once. This chain connects TRBV18 to TRBJ1-2; D is undetermined. The CDR3 totals 16 residues. Trimming stripped 0 bases from V and 0 bases from J, with 11 bases between. Per germline, CDR1 KGHSH and CDR2 LQKENI. The CDR3 region is CASSPPGRFANYGYTF. CDR3 sequence (DNA): TGTGCCAGCTCACCACCCGGCAGGTTTGCTAACTATGGCTACACCTTC.

This clone was seen just once. The gene calls are TRBV2 and TRBJ1-2, with unresolved D. CDR3 length: 14 residues. Per the germline V gene, CDR1 is SNHLY and CDR2 is FYNNEI. V was trimmed by 7 bases and J by 6 bases, leaving 18 bases between them. CDR3 amino acids: CASNLQSSVDGYTF. CDR3 coding DNA: TGTGCCAGCAACCTACAGTCCTCCGTGGATGGCTACACCTTC.

This chain links TRBV6-1 with TRBJ1-2; TRBD1 is a possible D gene (5 bases). This CDR3 contains 14 residues. Between the trimmed V and J ends, which lost 2 bases and 5 bases, there was a span of 12 bases. Germline V gene sequence: CDR1 MNHNS, CDR2 SASEGT. The CDR3 loop is CASSETFQGYGYTF. The CDR3 DNA reads TGTGCCAGCAGTGAAACGTTCCAGGGATATGGCTACACCTTC.

The J gene is TRBJ2-5, the V gene TRBV7-9, with 12 bases identical to TRBD2. Per the germline V gene, CDR1 is SEHNR and CDR2 is FQNEAQ (reference sequence). The CDR3 spans 15 residues. The V segment lost 5 bases and the J segment 4 bases; nucleotides outside the gene matches: 5. The CDR3 DNA follows: TGTGCCAGCAGCAAGGCACTAGCGGGGGGAGAGACCCAGTACTTC. It encodes CASSKALAGGETQYF. Looking up the rest from reference TRBV7-9 and TRBJ2-5 gives the full variable domain: DTGVSQNPRHKITKRGQNVTFRCDPISEHNRLYWYRQTLGQGPEFLTYFQNEAQLEKSRLLSDRFSAERPKGSFSTLEIQRTEQGDSAMYLCASSKALAGGETQYFGPGTRLLVL.

This chain connects TRBV19 to TRBJ1-3; 10 bases line up with TRBD1. Losses at the gene ends were 8 bases for V and 0 bases for J; bases not matched to a gene: 13. The germline gives CDR1 LNHDA, CDR2 SQIVND (reference sequence). This CDR3 has 18 amino acids. As DNA, the CDR3 is TGTGCCAGTGCCGAAACGTACGGGACAGGGGACTCTGGAAACACCATATATTTT. Amino acids: CASAETYGTGDSGNTIYF. Full variable domain (missing parts from reference TRBV19 and TRBJ1-3): DGGITQSPKYLFRKEGQNVTLSCEQNLNHDAMYWYRQDPGQGLRLIYYSQIVNDFQKGDIAEGYSVSREKKESFPLTVTSAQKNPTAFYLCASAETYGTGDSGNTIYFGEGSWLTVV.

Only a few counts were recorded for this clone. The chain links TRBV6-5 to TRBJ2-7; no definite D call. Looked up from germline, CDR1 is MNHEY and CDR2 is SVGAGI. This CDR3 contains 11 residues. V was shortened by 4 bases and J by 4 bases, with 5 bases between the two germline ends. This CDR3 is CASSSQYEQYF. The CDR3 DNA follows: TGTGCCAGCAGTTCTCAGTACGAGCAGTACTTC.

The chain links TRBV12-5 to TRBJ2-1, with 9 bases aligning to TRBD1. From germline, CDR1 is LGHNT and CDR2 FRNRAP. The CDR3 consists of 19 residues. V trimming: 1 base; J trimming: 3 bases; junction bases outside the gene matches: 13. CDR3 sequence: CASGLAGQGKLVVYNEQFF. DNA of the CDR3: TGTGCTAGTGGTTTGGCGGGACAGGGAAAGTTGGTGGTCTACAATGAGCAGTTCTTC.

This rearrangement joins TRBV19 to TRBJ1-6; no firm D call. The germline CDR1 and CDR2 sequences are LNHDA and SQIVND (reference sequence). There are 14 residues in the CDR3. Trimming shortened V by 7 bases and J by 8 bases, and 15 bases separated the two germline ends. CDR3 coding DNA: TGTGCCAGTACCAGATTGCTCGGGGATTCACCCCTCCACTTT. It codes for CASTRLLGDSPLHF.

This clone has only a few counts. The CDR3 is CASTPTGGYEQYF. The CDR3 DNA reads TGTGCCAGCACCCCTACCGGGGGCTACGAGCAGTACTTC. The gene calls are TRBV6-5 and TRBJ2-7; possibly TRBD2 for D (6 bases). V was cut by 7 bases and J by 3 bases, with 13 bases left in between. The V gene's germline CDR1 is MNHEY and CDR2 SVGAGI. The CDR3 extends over 13 amino acids.

Regarding this clone: At the DNA level, this CDR3 is encoded by other sequences in the same sample as well. The chain joins TRBV9 to TRBJ2-7; 8 bases match TRBD1. The CDR3 covers 14 residues. The junction had 2 bases not matched to a gene; V was cut back by 0 bases and J by 3 bases. CDR1 SGDLS and CDR2 YYNGEE come from the germline V gene. The CDR3 nucleotides read TGTGCCAGCAGCGTAGAGGGACAGGACTACGAGCAGTACTTC. Its protein is CASSVEGQDYEQYF.

V is TRBV30 and J is TRBJ2-5; 7 nucleotides agree with TRBD1. J was trimmed by 6 bases and V by 1 base; bases with no gene match: 2. The CDR3 has 12 amino acids. From germline, CDR1 is GTSNPN and CDR2 SVGIG (reference sequence). Here the CDR3 DNA reads TGTGCCTGGAGTGGACAGGGCCAGACCCAGTACTTC. Its translation: CAWSGQGQTQYF.

The chain joins TRBV9 to TRBJ2-1, with 7 bases fitting TRBD2. Looked up from germline, CDR1 is SGDLS and CDR2 is YYNGEE. Germline trimming cut 0 bases from V and 8 bases from J; bases unmatched to any gene: 5. This CDR3 has 14 amino acids. In nucleotides, the CDR3 is TGTGCCAGCAGCGTAGGTGTGGGGAGGGATGAGCAGTTCTTC. Amino acids: CASSVGVGRDEQFF.